This passage covers 29 T cell receptor beta chains from one sample sequenced in a study of blood T cell repertoires in COVID-19. Clones were read by immunoSEQ multiplex PCR, and TCRdb kept only the in-frame ones, dropping some. The sample holds 250,000 to 350,000 clones; 88% are singletons and the top ten take about 9.8%. Material: peripheral blood. These receptors originate from a man between 18 and 29 years old with active or convalescent COVID-19.

The V and J genes are TRBV5-5 and TRBJ2-3; 11 bases fit TRBD1. CDR1 is SGHKS, CDR2 YYEKEE, per germline (reference sequence). CDR3 length: 14 residues. V was pared by 3 bases and J by 4 bases, with 1 base of the junction left unmatched. The CDR3 is CASSSGQGADTQYF. In nucleotides, the CDR3 is TGTGCCAGCAGCTCGGGACAGGGGGCAGATACGCAGTATTTT.

This clone was counted once. V gene TRBV14 combines with J gene TRBJ1-1; D gene unclear. In germline, CDR1 is SGHDN, CDR2 FVKESK. The CDR3 sequence is 16 residues long. V was clipped by 5 bases and J by 4 bases, with 20 bases between them. The CDR3 loop reads CASSNPGSNLVTEAFF. CDR3 nucleotide sequence: TGTGCCAGCAGCAACCCGGGGAGTAACCTTGTCACTGAAGCTTTCTTT.

This chain uses TRBV5-8 with TRBJ1-5, with D possibly matching TRBD1 (6 bases). The CDR3 runs to 17 residues. With 6 bases removed from V and 0 bases from J, the gap between germline ends came to 19 bases. From germline, CDR1 is SGHTS and CDR2 YDEGEE. Written as DNA, the CDR3 is TGTGCCAGCAACAGGGCAGGGGTGGGCTATAGCAATCAGCCCCAGCATTTT. Its protein product is CASNRAGVGYSNQPQHF.

The rearrangement uses TRBV6-5 and TRBJ1-1; D is perhaps TRBD1 (5 bases). V was cut by 7 bases and J by 4 bases, with 16 bases left in between. Germline CDR1 and CDR2: MNHEY and SVGAGI. This CDR3 spans 14 amino acids. Here the CDR3 DNA reads TGTGCCAGCACCACGCCGGGGGGGGTCACTGAAGCTTTCTTT. This sequence encodes CASTTPGGVTEAFF.

V gene TRBV7-2 combines with J gene TRBJ1-5; no clear D. Germline assignment: CDR1 SGHTA and CDR2 FQGNSA. The CDR3 is made up of 15 amino acids. Trimming took 5 bases from V and 0 from J, leaving 11 bases between them. This chain's CDR3 is CASSPGYISNQPQHF. In nucleotides, the CDR3 is TGTGCCAGCAGCCCGGGGTATATTAGCAATCAGCCCCAGCATTTT. Supplemented by reference TRBV7-2 and TRBJ1-5, the full variable domain reads GAGVSQSPSNKVTEKGKDVELRCDPISGHTALYWYRQSLGQGLEFLIYFQGNSAPDKSGLPSDRFSAERTGGSVSTLTIQRTQQEDSAVYLCASSPGYISNQPQHFGDGTRLSIL.

This clone appeared a single time. The chain links TRBV21-1 to TRBJ1-4. TRBV21-1 is termed a pseudogene. CDR3 length: 15 amino acids. DNA for the CDR3: TGTGCCAGCCATCCCGGTGGTGTGTGCGGAGAAAAACTGTTTTTT. As protein: CASHPGGVCGEKLFF.

The gene calls are TRBV3-1 (or the pseudogene TRBV3-2) and TRBJ1-2; 7 bases agree with TRBD1. With 8 bases clipped from V and 0 bases from J, the junction kept 12 bases outside the gene matches. This CDR3 is 16 amino acids long. The V gene's germline CDR1 is LGHDT and CDR2 YNNKEL (reference sequence). CDR3 DNA sequence: TGTGCCAGCGAGCCGGGACAGAAATCAGCTAACTATGGCTACACCTTC. Protein: CASEPGQKSANYGYTF.

This chain connects TRBV12-5 to TRBJ2-7; TRBD1 might be the D (6 bases). Germline CDR1 LGHNT, CDR2 FRNRAP. The CDR3 is made up of 15 amino acids. V lost 1 base and J lost 3, with 13 bases in between. CDR3 sequence (DNA): TGTGCTAGTGGTTTGGGGGCAGGGGCTAACTACGAGCAGTACTTC. This codes for CASGLGAGANYEQYF.

In the case of this clone: The sample carries other DNA sequences with the same CDR3. This sequence joins TRBV5-1 and TRBJ2-3, with no clear D. Germline V gene data show CDR1 as SGHRS and CDR2 as YFSETQ. The V gene lost 1 base and the J gene lost 0 bases, with 3 bases spanning the gap. The CDR3 runs to 13 residues. The CDR3 region is CASSLSSTDTQYF. CDR3 bases: TGCGCCAGCAGCTTGTCTAGCACAGATACGCAGTATTTT.

The V gene is TRBV5-8, the J gene TRBJ2-7; perhaps TRBD2 as D (7 bases). V was shortened by 2 bases and J by 3 bases, with 12 bases between the two germline ends. CDR1 is SGHTS, CDR2 YDEGEE, per germline. CDR3 length: 14 residues. For the CDR3, the DNA is TGTGCCAGCAGCTTCGCGGGGGCACACTACGAGCAGTACTTC. Translated: CASSFAGAHYEQYF.

The V and J genes are TRBV6-1 and TRBJ1-2; D is ambiguous. V lost 1 base to trimming and J lost 5 bases, with 11 bases between them. This CDR3 is built from 14 residues. Germline CDR1 is MNHNS and CDR2 is SASEGT. The CDR3 DNA sequence: TGTGCCAGCAGTGAAGACCATAGAGGGTATGGCTACACCTTC. This codes for CASSEDHRGYGYTF.

This rearrangement joins TRBV6-1 to TRBJ2-7; D is undetermined. Looked up from germline, CDR1 is MNHNS and CDR2 is SASEGT. V lost 1 base and J 4 bases, leaving 20 bases between the germline ends. CDR3 length equals 17 residues. CDR3 sequence: CASSEGWFGTSNYEQYF. CDR3 nucleotides: TGTGCCAGCAGTGAAGGATGGTTCGGTACCTCAAATTACGAGCAGTACTTC.

Details on this clone: Germline and junction disagree at one end, which may indicate a read error. The chain recombines TRBV6-2 or TRBV6-3 with TRBJ1-6; D remains unclear. The CDR3 contains 14 residues. Germline CDR1 and CDR2: MNHEY and SVGEGT. The CDR3 protein is CASRYSRHPWPLHF. The CDR3 region has the DNA TGTGCCAGCAGGTACTCTAGACACCCTTGGCCCCTCCACTTT.

CDR3 nucleotides: TGTGCCAGTAGTATAGTCCCGGCGGACGAGCAGTACTTC. Translation: CASSIVPADEQYF. The chain couples TRBV19 to TRBJ2-7; D remains unclear. Trimming removed 1 base from V and 5 bases from J, with 9 bases in between. This CDR3 region has 13 residues. CDR1 LNHDA and CDR2 SQIVND come from the germline V gene (reference sequence). Drawing the rest from reference TRBV19 and TRBJ2-7, the complete variable domain is DGGITQSPKYLFRKEGQNVTLSCEQNLNHDAMYWYRQDPGQGLRLIYYSQIVNDFQKGDIAEGYSVSREKKESFPLTVTSAQKNPTAFYLCASSIVPADEQYFGPGTRLTVT.

The rearrangement joins TRBV9 to TRBJ1-3, with D possibly being TRBD1 (5 bases). The CDR3 has 13 amino acids. Trimming stripped 5 bases from V and 1 base from J, with 7 bases between. Germline V gene data show CDR1 as SGDLS and CDR2 as YYNGEE. In DNA form, the CDR3 reads TGTGCCAGCAGGGGGGGATCTGGAAACACCATATATTTT. Its protein is CASRGGSGNTIYF. The entire variable domain, with the rest obtained from reference TRBV9 and TRBJ1-3, is as follows: DSGVTQTPKHLITATGQRVTLRCSPRSGDLSVYWYQQSLDQGLQFLIQYYNGEERAKGNILERFSAQQFPDLHSELNLSSLELGDSALYFCASRGGSGNTIYFGEGSWLTVV.

The V call is TRBV6-5, the J call TRBJ2-3, with a weak D call TRBD2 (6 bases). The CDR3 contains 15 residues. Per germline, CDR1 MNHEY and CDR2 SVGAGI. Trimming took off 2 bases at V and 6 bases at J, with 15 bases between the two ends. CDR3 in DNA: TGTGCCAGCAGTTACATCCCTGAGGGAGGTGATACGCAGTATTTT. Translated: CASSYIPEGGDTQYF.

The V gene is TRBV18, the J gene TRBJ2-5, with D perhaps TRBD2 (5 bases). V shed 3 bases and J shed 3 bases, with 17 bases lying between them. CDR1 and CDR2 (germline): KGHSH, LQKENI. This CDR3 spans 16 amino acids. The CDR3 spells CASSPRSGNPKETQYF. CDR3 sequence (DNA): TGTGCCAGCTCACCCCGGTCGGGAAACCCAAAAGAGACCCAGTACTTC.

This clone came up a few times. The chain uses TRBV7-9 and TRBJ2-2, with D uncertain. The CDR3 runs 18 residues. The germline V and J ends were trimmed by 4 bases and 0 bases, with 18 bases remaining between them. Germline CDR1 reads SEHNR; CDR2 reads FQNEAQ (reference sequence). The CDR3 nucleotides read TGTGCCAGCAGCTCCCACCGTCGGAGATTGACGAACACCGGGGAGCTGTTTTTT. This translates into CASSSHRRRLTNTGELFF.

This chain connects TRBV5-6 to TRBJ2-7; the match to TRBD1 covers 10 bases. The CDR3 is made up of 11 amino acids. V shed 3 bases, J shed 12 bases, and the junction held 3 bases outside the gene matches. The germline CDR1 and CDR2 sequences are SGHDT and YYEEEE. The CDR3 sequence: CASSSTGGLYF. The CDR3 DNA reads as TGTGCCAGCAGCTCGACAGGGGGCCTGTACTTC.

This chain joins TRBV27 and TRBJ2-3; TRBD1 agrees at 7 bases. The length of the CDR3 is 16 residues. V trimming: 3 bases; J trimming: 1 base; junction bases outside the gene matches: 7. Germline CDR1 reads MNHEY; CDR2 reads SMNVEV (reference sequence). The CDR3 nucleotides are TGTGCCAGCAGTTTCCGGACAGGTCGGGGCACAGATACGCAGTATTTT. Encoded protein: CASSFRTGRGTDTQYF.

The chain couples TRBV5-6 to TRBJ1-3; TRBD1 matches at 10 bases. CDR1 and CDR2 from the germline V gene are SGHDT and YYEEEE. The CDR3 length is 18 residues. V was clipped by 3 bases and J by 8 bases; unmatched bases: 17. The CDR3 nucleotides read TGTGCCAGCAGCTCGGCCCGAAATGACAGGGGGCGTGAAGACACCATATATTTT. It encodes CASSSARNDRGREDTIYF.

The chain couples TRBV2 to TRBJ2-7; perhaps TRBD1 as D (6 bases). Germline CDR1 and CDR2: SNHLY and FYNNEI. V lost 6 bases, J lost 1 base, and 7 bases lay in between. The CDR3 is made up of 12 amino acids. CDR3 DNA sequence: TGTGCCAGCAGGGGACAATCCTACGAGCAGTACTTC. Translated: CASRGQSYEQYF.

V is TRBV2 and J is TRBJ1-6, with D hard to call. The CDR3 totals 17 residues. The V end was cut by 0 bases, the J end by 0 bases, with 9 bases between. Germline V CDR1 and CDR2: SNHLY, FYNNEI. CDR3 sequence reads: CASSEAVFSSYNSPLHF. CDR3 nucleotides: TGTGCCAGCAGTGAAGCCGTTTTCAGCTCCTATAATTCACCCCTCCACTTT.

The chain recombines TRBV12-5 with TRBJ1-2; D is unclear. Germline V gene sequence: CDR1 LGHNT, CDR2 FRNRAP. The CDR3 length is 12 residues. The V and J ends lost 5 bases and 8 bases respectively, with 12 bases between them. CDR3 protein: CASGPPEGGYTF. CDR3 bases: TGTGCTAGTGGTCCCCCTGAGGGAGGCTACACCTTC.

This clone was seen a handful of times. The genes are TRBV5-5 and TRBJ2-7; possible D gene TRBD2, 6 bases. The CDR3 runs 15 residues. V lost 2 bases to trimming and J lost 3 bases, with 15 bases between them. Germline V gene sequence: CDR1 SGHKS, CDR2 YYEKEE (reference sequence). The CDR3 DNA sequence: TGTGCCAGCAGCTTTTCCCAAACTAGCAACTACGAGCAGTACTTC. Translated: CASSFSQTSNYEQYF.

The J gene is TRBJ2-1, the V gene TRBV6-5, with TRBD1 identical over 9 bases. The CDR3 covers 15 residues. After removal of 7 bases from V and 3 bases from J, the junction contained 7 bases not matched to a gene. CDR1 and CDR2 (germline): MNHEY, SVGAGI. CDR3 amino acids: CASKTGTGIYNEQFF. In DNA form, the CDR3 reads TGTGCCAGCAAAACCGGGACAGGGATCTACAATGAGCAGTTCTTC.

The CDR3 loop is CASTLGGLQPQHF. The CDR3 bases are TGTGCCAGCACCCTCGGTGGGCTGCAGCCCCAGCATTTT. The chain is built from TRBV7-9 and TRBJ1-5; D unresolved. Per the germline V gene, CDR1 is SEHNR and CDR2 is FQNEAQ (reference sequence). The V and J ends lost 7 bases and 7 bases respectively, with 14 bases between them. This CDR3 has 13 amino acids. Together with reference TRBV7-9 and TRBJ1-5, the CDR3 gives the full variable domain: DTGVSQNPRHKITKRGQNVTFRCDPISEHNRLYWYRQTLGQGPEFLTYFQNEAQLEKSRLLSDRFSAERPKGSFSTLEIQRTEQGDSAMYLCASTLGGLQPQHFGDGTRLSIL.

This chain uses TRBV7-9 with TRBJ2-6, with TRBD1 as a possible D gene (6 bases). This CDR3 has 15 amino acids. The V gene lost 3 bases and the J gene lost 2 bases, with 8 bases spanning the gap. CDR1 is SEHNR, CDR2 FQNEAQ, per germline (reference sequence). CDR3 bases: TGTGCCAGCAGCTTTGCAGGGGCTGGGGCCAACGTCCTGACTTTC. This translates into CASSFAGAGANVLTF.

The V and J genes are TRBV19 and TRBJ2-3, with 7 nucleotides matching TRBD2. The CDR3 length is 14 residues. The ends lost 6 bases at V and 1 base at J; junction bases unmatched: 4. CDR1 is LNHDA and CDR2 is SQIVND in the germline V gene (reference sequence). CDR3: CASSLAAGTDTQYF. The DNA of the CDR3 is TGTGCCAGTAGCCTAGCGGCGGGCACAGATACGCAGTATTTT.